This entry lists 8 T cell receptor beta chains sequenced from one sample in a study of blood T cell repertoires in COVID-19. Data came from immunoSEQ multiplex PCR; TCRdb stores just in-frame clones and leaves some out. The table includes around 200,000 clones, about 88% detected once. The sequenced sample consisted of PBMCs or T cells enriched from blood (not recorded which). The source of these receptors is a woman between 25 and 40 years old who had been exposed to COVID-19.

In nucleotides, the CDR3 is TGCGCCAGCAGCTTTTTCCCAGGACAGACCACCGGGGAGCTGTTTTTT. Its translation: CASSFFPGQTTGELFF. The V gene is TRBV5-1, the J gene TRBJ2-2; D is perhaps TRBD1 (6 bases). Germline CDR1 reads SGHRS; CDR2 reads YFSETQ. The CDR3 consists of 16 residues. V was pared by 2 bases and J by 4 bases, with 15 bases between.

This clone has more than one count but fewer than ten. V usage is TRBV6-6 and J usage is TRBJ1-1; 8 nucleotides line up with TRBD1. Germline V lookup: CDR1 MNHNY, CDR2 SVGAGI (reference sequence). The CDR3 contains 13 residues. V shed 8 bases, J shed 5 bases, and the junction held 7 bases outside the gene matches. The CDR3 coding sequence is TGTGCCAGCCACACAGGGGGAGGAACTGAAGCTTTCTTT. It is translated as CASHTGGGTEAFF.

The chain links TRBV10-1 to TRBJ1-1; the D is unclear. V lost 2 bases, J lost 4 bases, and 14 bases lay in between. This CDR3 spans 15 amino acids. Germline CDR1 and CDR2: WNHNN and SYGVQD (reference sequence). The CDR3 coding sequence is TGCGCCAGCAGTGAGGCGGGCAGTCGTGGCACTGAAGCTTTCTTT. This encodes CASSEAGSRGTEAFF.

The V gene is TRBV16, the J gene TRBJ1-2; 8 bases agree with TRBD1. Trimming cost V 1 base and J 4 bases; bases outside gene matches: 5. This CDR3 comprises 15 residues. Germline CDR1 KGHSY, CDR2 FQNENV. CDR3 loop: CASSQLGRGLYGYTF. CDR3 coding DNA: TGTGCCAGCAGCCAATTGGGCAGGGGGCTCTATGGCTACACCTTC.

The J gene is TRBJ1-6, the V gene TRBV7-9; the match to TRBD1 covers 7 bases. The CDR3 has 14 residues. J was trimmed by 8 bases and V by 3 bases; bases with no gene match: 4. CDR1 is SEHNR, CDR2 FQNEAQ, per germline (reference sequence). The CDR3 reads CASSLTGFDSPLHF. The CDR3 coding sequence is TGTGCCAGCAGCTTGACAGGGTTTGATTCACCCCTCCACTTT. The whole variable domain, filled in from reference TRBV7-9 and TRBJ1-6, reads DTGVSQNPRHKITKRGQNVTFRCDPISEHNRLYWYRQTLGQGPEFLTYFQNEAQLEKSRLLSDRFSAERPKGSFSTLEIQRTEQGDSAMYLCASSLTGFDSPLHFGNGTRLTVT.

The gene calls are TRBV21-1 and TRBJ2-3; the table's D call, TRBD1, was not checked against the DNA. TRBV21-1 is classified as a pseudogene. The CDR3 totals 16 residues. CDR3 sequence reads: CASSNSKTGAADTQYF. For the CDR3, the DNA is TGTGCCAGCAGCAATTCAAAGACAGGGGCGGCAGATACGCAGTATTTT.

This chain joins TRBV18 and TRBJ1-2; TRBD1 agrees at 7 bases. The CDR3 runs 12 residues. Losses at the gene ends were 3 bases for V and 7 bases for J; bases not matched to a gene: 2. CDR1 is KGHSH and CDR2 is LQKENI in the germline V gene. The CDR3 sequence: CASSPTGVGYTF. In DNA form, the CDR3 reads TGTGCCAGCTCACCTACAGGGGTTGGCTACACCTTC.

The rearrangement uses TRBV2 and TRBJ2-2; TRBD1 aligns across 9 bases. Per the germline V gene, CDR1 is SNHLY and CDR2 is FYNNEI. This CDR3 spans 14 amino acids. V lost 8 bases to trimming and J lost 4 bases; unmatched junction nucleotides: 5. CDR3 in amino acids: CASSGTGITGELFF. The CDR3 nucleotides are TGTGCCAGCTCCGGGACAGGGATCACCGGGGAGCTGTTTTTT.